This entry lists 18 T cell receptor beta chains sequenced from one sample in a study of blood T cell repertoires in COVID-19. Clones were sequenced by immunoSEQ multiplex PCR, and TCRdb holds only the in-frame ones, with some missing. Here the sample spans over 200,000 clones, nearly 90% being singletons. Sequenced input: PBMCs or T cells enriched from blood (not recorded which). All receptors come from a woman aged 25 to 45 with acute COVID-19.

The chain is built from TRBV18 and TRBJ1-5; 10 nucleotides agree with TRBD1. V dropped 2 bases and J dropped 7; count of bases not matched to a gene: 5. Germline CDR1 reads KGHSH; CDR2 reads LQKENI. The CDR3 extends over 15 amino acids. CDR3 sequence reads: CASSPGTGVAQPQHF. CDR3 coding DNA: TGTGCCAGCTCACCAGGGACAGGGGTGGCCCAGCCCCAGCATTTT.

CDR3 sequence: CASSLETYGYTF. The CDR3 nucleotides are TGTGCCAGCAGCTTGGAAACATATGGCTACACCTTC. This chain connects TRBV5-6 to TRBJ1-2, with no clear D. The V gene's germline CDR1 is SGHDT and CDR2 YYEEEE. The CDR3 runs to 12 residues. Trimming took 0 bases from V and 5 from J, leaving 5 bases between them.

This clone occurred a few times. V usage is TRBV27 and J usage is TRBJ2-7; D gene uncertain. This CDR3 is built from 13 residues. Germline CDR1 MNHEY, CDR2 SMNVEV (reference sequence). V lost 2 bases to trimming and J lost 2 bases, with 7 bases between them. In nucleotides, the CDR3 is TGTGCCAGCAGTTTAGGCAGAACCTACGAGCAGTACTTC. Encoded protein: CASSLGRTYEQYF.

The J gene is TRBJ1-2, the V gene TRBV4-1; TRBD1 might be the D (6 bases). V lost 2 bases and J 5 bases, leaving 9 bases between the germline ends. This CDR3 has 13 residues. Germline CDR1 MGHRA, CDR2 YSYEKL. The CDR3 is CASSQNGQYGYTF. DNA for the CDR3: TGCGCCAGCAGCCAAAACGGACAGTATGGCTACACCTTC.

The CDR3, as DNA: TGCAGCGTTCAGGTGACAGGGGTCTATACCTACGAGCAGTACTTC. The encoded protein is CSVQVTGVYTYEQYF. The rearrangement joins TRBV29-1 to TRBJ2-7; 8 bases are a match to TRBD1. Germline-derived CDR1 and CDR2 are SQVTM and ANQGSEA. Losses at the gene ends were 5 bases for V and 2 bases for J; bases not matched to a gene: 11. The CDR3 is 15 amino acids.

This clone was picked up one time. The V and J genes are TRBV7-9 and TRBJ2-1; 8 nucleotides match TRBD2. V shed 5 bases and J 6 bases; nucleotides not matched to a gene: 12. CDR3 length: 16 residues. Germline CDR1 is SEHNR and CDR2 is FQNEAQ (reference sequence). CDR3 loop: CASSGKSGGGGNEQFF. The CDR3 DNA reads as TGTGCCAGCAGCGGAAAGAGCGGGGGTGGTGGCAATGAGCAGTTCTTC. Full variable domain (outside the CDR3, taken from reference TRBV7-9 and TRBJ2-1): DTGVSQNPRHKITKRGQNVTFRCDPISEHNRLYWYRQTLGQGPEFLTYFQNEAQLEKSRLLSDRFSAERPKGSFSTLEIQRTEQGDSAMYLCASSGKSGGGGNEQFFGPGTRLTVL.

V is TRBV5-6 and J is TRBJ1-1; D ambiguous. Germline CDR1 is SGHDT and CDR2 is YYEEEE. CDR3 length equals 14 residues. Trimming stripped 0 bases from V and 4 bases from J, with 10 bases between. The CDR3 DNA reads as TGTGCCAGCAGCTTGGCAACCTACGGCACTGAAGCTTTCTTT. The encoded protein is CASSLATYGTEAFF.

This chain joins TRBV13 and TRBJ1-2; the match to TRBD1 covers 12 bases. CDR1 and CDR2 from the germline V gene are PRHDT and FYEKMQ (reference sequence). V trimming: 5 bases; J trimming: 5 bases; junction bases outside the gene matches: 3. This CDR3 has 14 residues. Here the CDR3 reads CASSRGQGAYGYTF. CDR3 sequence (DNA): TGTGCCAGCAGCCGGGGACAGGGGGCGTATGGCTACACCTTC. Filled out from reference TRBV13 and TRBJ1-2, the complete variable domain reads AAGVIQSPRHLIKEKRETATLKCYPIPRHDTVYWYQQGPGQDPQFLISFYEKMQSDKGSIPDRFSAQQFSDYHSELNMSSLELGDSALYFCASSRGQGAYGYTFGSGTRLTVV.

The CDR3 spells CAISESTGGNTEAFF. The CDR3 DNA is TGTGCCATCAGTGAGTCTACAGGCGGGAACACTGAAGCTTTCTTT. This sequence joins TRBV10-3 and TRBJ1-1; D possibly corresponds to TRBD1 (5 bases). Germline assignment: CDR1 ENHRY and CDR2 SYGVKD. CDR3 length: 15 residues. Deletions cut 0 bases from V and 1 base from J, with 9 bases between.

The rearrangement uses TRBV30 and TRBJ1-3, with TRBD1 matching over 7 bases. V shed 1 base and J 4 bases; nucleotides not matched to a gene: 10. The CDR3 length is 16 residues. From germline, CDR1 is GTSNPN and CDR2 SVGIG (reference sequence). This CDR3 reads CAWSAIAGTVGNTIYF. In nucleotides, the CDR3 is TGTGCCTGGAGTGCTATAGCCGGGACAGTGGGAAACACCATATATTTT.

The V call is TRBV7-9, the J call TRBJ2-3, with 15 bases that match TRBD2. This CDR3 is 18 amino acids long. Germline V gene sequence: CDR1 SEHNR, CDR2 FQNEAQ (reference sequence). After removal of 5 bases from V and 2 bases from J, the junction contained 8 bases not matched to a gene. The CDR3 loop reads CASSLGTSGGPSTDTQYF. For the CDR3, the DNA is TGTGCCAGCAGCCTGGGGACTAGCGGGGGGCCTTCCACAGATACGCAGTATTTT.

This CDR3 is CASSDRGPPGNTIYF. CDR3 nucleotides: TGTGCCAGCAGTGACAGGGGGCCTCCTGGAAACACCATATATTTT. This chain joins TRBV2 and TRBJ1-3; TRBD1 agrees at 8 bases. The CDR3 contains 15 residues. The germline V gene encodes CDR1 SNHLY and CDR2 FYNNEI. The trim removed 3 bases at V and 2 bases at J, leaving 3 bases unmatched.

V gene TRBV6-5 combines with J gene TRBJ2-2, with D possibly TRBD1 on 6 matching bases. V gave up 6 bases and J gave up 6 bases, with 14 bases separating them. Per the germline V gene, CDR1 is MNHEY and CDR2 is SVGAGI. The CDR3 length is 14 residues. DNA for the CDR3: TGTGCCAGCAGGTCCACAGGGTTCGCCGGGGAGCTGTTTTTT. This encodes CASRSTGFAGELFF.

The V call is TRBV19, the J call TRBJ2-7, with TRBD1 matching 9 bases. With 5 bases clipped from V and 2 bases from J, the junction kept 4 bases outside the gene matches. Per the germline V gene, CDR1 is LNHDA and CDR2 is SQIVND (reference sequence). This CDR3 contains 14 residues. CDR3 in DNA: TGTGCCAGTAGTTTCGGGACAGGGCCCTACGAGCAGTACTTC. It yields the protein CASSFGTGPYEQYF.

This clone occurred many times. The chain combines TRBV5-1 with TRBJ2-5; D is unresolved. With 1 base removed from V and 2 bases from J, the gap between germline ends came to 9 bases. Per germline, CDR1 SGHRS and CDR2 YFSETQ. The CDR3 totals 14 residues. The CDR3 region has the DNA TGCGCCAGCAGCTTGAGCCCACGGCAAGAGACCCAGTACTTC. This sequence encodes CASSLSPRQETQYF. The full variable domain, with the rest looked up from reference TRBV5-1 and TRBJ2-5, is KAGVTQTPRYLIKTRGQQVTLSCSPISGHRSVSWYQQTPGQGLQFLFEYFSETQRNKGNFPGRFSGRQFSNSRSEMNVSTLELGDSALYLCASSLSPRQETQYFGPGTRLLVL.

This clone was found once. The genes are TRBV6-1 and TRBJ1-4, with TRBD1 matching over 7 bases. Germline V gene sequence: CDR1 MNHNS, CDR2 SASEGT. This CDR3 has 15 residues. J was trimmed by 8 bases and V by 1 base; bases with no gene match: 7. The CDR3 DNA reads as TGTGCCAGCAGTGAAGATGGCAGGGGGTGGGAAAAACTGTTTTTT. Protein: CASSEDGRGWEKLFF.

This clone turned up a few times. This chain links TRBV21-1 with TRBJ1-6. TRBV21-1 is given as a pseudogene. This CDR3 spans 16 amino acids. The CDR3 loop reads CASSKGTSGRNSPLHF. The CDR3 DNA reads TGTGCCAGCAGCAAAGGGACTTCTGGTCGTAATTCACCCCTCCACTTT.

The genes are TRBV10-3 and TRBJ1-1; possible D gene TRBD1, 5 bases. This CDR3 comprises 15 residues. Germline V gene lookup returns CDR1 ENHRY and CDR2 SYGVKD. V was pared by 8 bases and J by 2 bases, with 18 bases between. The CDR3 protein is CAIRIQGPFNTEAFF. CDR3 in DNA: TGTGCCATCCGGATCCAGGGCCCCTTCAACACTGAAGCTTTCTTT.